A single sample is the source of the 8 T cell receptor beta chains below, sequenced in a study of T cell responses to AZD1222 COVID-19 vaccine. Assay: immunoSEQ multiplex PCR; the TCRdb copy retains only in-frame clones and omits some. The sample includes approximately 150,000 clones, around 90% seen only once; the top ten take under 4%. Sequenced material: peripheral blood, taken 28 days after the second AZD1222 dose. These receptors came from an adult who received the AZD1222 COVID-19 vaccine.

This chain joins TRBV11-2 and TRBJ2-5; 10 bases are a match to TRBD2. The CDR3 totals 15 residues. The trim removed 4 bases at V and 4 bases at J, leaving 6 bases unmatched. The germline gives CDR1 SGHAT, CDR2 FQNNGV. The CDR3 protein is CASSSLAGEGETQYF. In DNA, the CDR3 is TGTGCCAGCAGCTCCCTAGCGGGAGAAGGAGAGACCCAGTACTTC.

V and J are TRBV27 and TRBJ2-3; 9 bases fit TRBD2. In germline, CDR1 is MNHEY, CDR2 SMNVEV (reference sequence). After removal of 6 bases from V and 2 bases from J, the junction contained 15 bases not matched to a gene. The CDR3 has 18 amino acids. Written as DNA, the CDR3 is TGTGCCAGCAGCCAAGAACCGATGGGACTAGCAAACACAGATACGCAGTATTTT. Its protein product is CASSQEPMGLANTDTQYF.

The gene calls are TRBV5-4 and TRBJ1-2; possible D gene TRBD1, 5 bases. Trimming stripped 0 bases from V and 7 bases from J, with 13 bases between. The CDR3 consists of 14 residues. The germline V gene encodes CDR1 SGHNT and CDR2 YYREEE (reference sequence). Here the CDR3 DNA reads TGTGCCAGCAGCTTGGAGACGGGGGTCGGTGGCTACACCTTC. It encodes CASSLETGVGGYTF.

This clone showed up just a few times. The CDR3 sequence is CASSKQFYGYTF. CDR3 coding DNA: TGTGCCAGCAGTAAACAGTTCTATGGCTACACCTTC. The chain has TRBV28 and TRBJ1-2; unclear D gene. This CDR3 has 12 amino acids. The germline V gene encodes CDR1 MDHEN and CDR2 SYDVKM. The V gene lost 5 bases and the J gene lost 4 bases, with 8 bases spanning the gap.

The gene calls are TRBV19 and TRBJ1-1; D call uncertain. Germline CDR1 reads LNHDA; CDR2 reads SQIVND (reference sequence). V was cut by 10 bases and J by 0 bases, with 9 bases left in between. The CDR3 length is 12 residues. CDR3: CATKTVNTEAFF. CDR3 DNA sequence: TGTGCCACCAAGACTGTGAACACTGAAGCTTTCTTT.

The chain employs TRBV21-1 and TRBJ2-7; the D call of TRBD1 is as the table states it, not checked on the DNA. TRBV21-1 is reported as a pseudogene. CDR3 size: 14 residues. The CDR3 sequence is CAIQDRGYTYEQYF. DNA for the CDR3: TGTGCCATCCAGGACAGGGGTTATACTTACGAGCAGTACTTC.

The chain links TRBV7-9 to TRBJ2-7; perhaps TRBD2 as D (7 bases). The CDR3 spans 14 residues. The V and J ends lost 0 bases and 6 bases respectively, with 12 bases between them. The germline V gene encodes CDR1 SEHNR and CDR2 FQNEAQ (reference sequence). The CDR3 protein is CASSLAGGAGEQYF. The CDR3, as DNA: TGTGCCAGCAGCTTAGCGGGGGGGGCGGGCGAGCAGTACTTC.

The genes are TRBV11-2 and TRBJ2-7; the match to TRBD1 covers 7 bases. Germline-derived CDR1 and CDR2 are SGHAT and FQNNGV. The CDR3 extends over 14 amino acids. J gave up 1 base and V 5 bases, and 5 bases lay outside the gene matches. CDR3 region: CASSPRTGSYEQYF. The CDR3 nucleotides read TGTGCCAGCAGCCCCAGGACAGGATCCTACGAGCAGTACTTC.